The 22 T cell receptor beta chains below all came from one sample that was sequenced in a study of PD-1 blockade in classical Hodgkin lymphoma. Time point defined: newly diagnosed, previously untreated cHL patient sample. Using immunoSEQ multiplex PCR, the repertoire was profiled, and TCRdb retains in-frame clones only, with some absent. The table has 70,000 or so clones, over 85% seen once. What was sequenced was peripheral blood mononuclear cells (PBMCs). These receptors all stem from a human donor with classical Hodgkin lymphoma.

This chain joins TRBV19 and TRBJ1-5, with a possible D match to TRBD1 (5 bases). Germline V gives CDR1 LNHDA, CDR2 SQIVND (reference sequence). The CDR3 length is 13 residues. Trimming removed 5 bases at V and 3 bases at J, with 8 bases between. The CDR3 loop reads CASSSGYNQPQHF. The CDR3 DNA sequence: TGTGCCAGTAGTTCAGGGTACAATCAGCCCCAGCATTTT.

V and J are TRBV25-1 and TRBJ2-7; D remains ambiguous. Germline assignment: CDR1 MGHDK and CDR2 SYGVNS. This CDR3 spans 13 amino acids. V was shortened by 4 bases and J by 1 base, with 8 bases between the two germline ends. This CDR3 reads CASSVSGSYEQYF. In nucleotides, the CDR3 is TGTGCCAGCAGTGTATCCGGGTCCTACGAGCAGTACTTC.

This chain connects TRBV6-5 to TRBJ1-5; 7 nucleotides align to TRBD1. The trim removed 5 bases at V and 4 bases at J, leaving 8 bases unmatched. The CDR3 is made up of 15 amino acids. The germline CDR1 and CDR2 sequences are MNHEY and SVGAGI. CDR3 protein: CASSRGQAANQPQHF. The CDR3 bases are TGTGCCAGCAGTCGAGGACAGGCCGCGAATCAGCCCCAGCATTTT.

The chain combines TRBV6-1 with TRBJ1-3; perhaps TRBD1 as D (6 bases). Germline values: CDR1 MNHNS, CDR2 SASEGT. This CDR3 comprises 16 residues. With 3 bases removed from V and 2 bases from J, the gap between germline ends came to 14 bases. The CDR3 spells CASSDRRGFPGNTIYF. CDR3 nucleotide sequence: TGTGCCAGCAGTGACCGAAGGGGGTTCCCTGGAAACACCATATATTTT.

This clone was counted between two and nine times. The rearrangement joins TRBV7-9 to TRBJ1-5; a weak D match, TRBD1 (5 bases). This CDR3 contains 15 residues. V was cut by 1 base and J by 5 bases, with 12 bases left in between. Germline loops: CDR1 SEHNR, CDR2 FQNEAQ (reference sequence). The CDR3 region is CASSLDGRDDQPQHF. Written as DNA, the CDR3 is TGTGCCAGCAGCTTAGATGGGAGGGACGATCAGCCCCAGCATTTT.

The chain carries TRBV4-1 and TRBJ1-3, with no clear D. The V and J ends lost 4 bases and 0 bases respectively, with 10 bases between them. Germline V CDR1 and CDR2: MGHRA, YSYEKL. CDR3 size: 15 residues. CDR3 residues: CASSLQGLSGNTIYF. CDR3 DNA sequence: TGCGCCAGCAGCCTCCAAGGGCTCTCTGGAAACACCATATATTTT.

This clone occurred once. This sequence joins TRBV27 and TRBJ1-2; D perhaps matches TRBD1 (6 bases). Between the trimmed V and J ends, which lost 5 bases and 8 bases, there was a span of 15 bases. The germline V gene has CDR1 MNHEY and CDR2 SMNVEV (reference sequence). This CDR3 spans 13 amino acids. DNA for the CDR3: TGTGCCAGCAGTCCTTTCTACGGGGGCGGCTACACCTTC. Translating gives CASSPFYGGGYTF.

The genes are TRBV12-5 and TRBJ2-1, with D possibly TRBD1 on 5 matching bases. The germline V gene encodes CDR1 LGHNT and CDR2 FRNRAP. The CDR3 spans 12 residues. The V and J ends lost 6 bases and 10 bases respectively, with 13 bases between them. CDR3 DNA sequence: TGTGCTAGTGGGCACAAGGGGAACGAGCAGTTCTTC. This codes for CASGHKGNEQFF.

The rearrangement uses TRBV7-9 and TRBJ1-1; D not certain. Germline values: CDR1 SEHNR, CDR2 FQNEAQ (reference sequence). The CDR3 length is 14 residues. V was pared by 5 bases and J by 0 bases, with 10 bases between. As DNA, the CDR3 is TGTGCCAGCAGCAAGGGCCACATGAACACTGAAGCTTTCTTT. It specifies CASSKGHMNTEAFF. Full variable domain (remainder filled in from reference TRBV7-9 and TRBJ1-1): DTGVSQNPRHKITKRGQNVTFRCDPISEHNRLYWYRQTLGQGPEFLTYFQNEAQLEKSRLLSDRFSAERPKGSFSTLEIQRTEQGDSAMYLCASSKGHMNTEAFFGQGTRLTVV.

The J gene is TRBJ2-5, the V gene TRBV9; 8 positions match TRBD2. With 0 bases clipped from V and 4 bases from J, the junction kept 5 bases outside the gene matches. This CDR3 spans 15 amino acids. Germline values: CDR1 SGDLS, CDR2 YYNGEE. The DNA of the CDR3 is TGTGCCAGCAGCGTAGGGGGCGGGAGGTTAGAGACCCAGTACTTC. This codes for CASSVGGGRLETQYF.

J is TRBJ2-5 and V is TRBV5-6, with D perhaps given as TRBD1 or TRBD2 (5 bases each). CDR1 is SGHDT and CDR2 is YYEEEE in the germline V gene. V was cut by 0 bases and J by 1 base, with 10 bases left in between. The CDR3 is 15 residues long. This CDR3 is CASSLAGARQETQYF. CDR3 nucleotides: TGTGCCAGCAGCTTGGCCGGGGCTCGCCAAGAGACCCAGTACTTC. Full variable domain (missing parts from reference TRBV5-6 and TRBJ2-5): DAGVTQSPTHLIKTRGQQVTLRCSPKSGHDTVSWYQQALGQGPQFIFQYYEEEERQRGNFPDRFSGHQFPNYSSELNVNALLLGDSALYLCASSLAGARQETQYFGPGTRLLVL.

The V call is TRBV7-2, the J call TRBJ2-7; 12 nucleotides align to TRBD2. Germline V gene sequence: CDR1 SGHTA, CDR2 FQGNSA. Trimming at V came to 6 bases and at J to 0 bases, leaving 3 bases not matched to a gene. The CDR3 is 15 residues long. The CDR3 DNA reads as TGTGCCAGCAGAAGGACTAGCGGGGTCTCCTACGAGCAGTACTTC. Amino acids: CASRRTSGVSYEQYF.

V gene TRBV19 combines with J gene TRBJ2-1, with 10 nucleotides matching TRBD2. Germline V gene lookup returns CDR1 LNHDA and CDR2 SQIVND (reference sequence). The length of the CDR3 is 14 residues. The V segment lost 7 bases and the J segment 13 bases; nucleotides outside the gene matches: 13. DNA of the CDR3: TGTGCCAGTACCCTAGCGGGAGCTTCGGCGCCTCAGTTCTTC. Residues: CASTLAGASAPQFF. Full variable domain (missing parts from reference TRBV19 and TRBJ2-1): DGGITQSPKYLFRKEGQNVTLSCEQNLNHDAMYWYRQDPGQGLRLIYYSQIVNDFQKGDIAEGYSVSREKKESFPLTVTSAQKNPTAFYLCASTLAGASAPQFFGPGTRLTVL.

The chain combines TRBV6-1 with TRBJ2-7; D not certain. Trimming shortened V by 2 bases and J by 1 base, and 9 bases separated the two germline ends. This CDR3 has 14 residues. The germline CDR1 and CDR2 sequences are MNHNS and SASEGT. In nucleotides, the CDR3 is TGTGCCAGCAGTGAATGGCCCTTTTCCTACGAGCAGTACTTC. Protein: CASSEWPFSYEQYF.

The chain joins TRBV9 to TRBJ2-7, with 8 bases matching TRBD2. CDR1 SGDLS and CDR2 YYNGEE come from the germline V gene. Trimming took 0 bases from V and 1 from J; bases not matched to a gene: 6. The CDR3 spans 16 residues. The DNA for the CDR3 is TGTGCCAGCAGCGTAGGGGTAGCGGGGAAATCCTACGAGCAGTACTTC. This encodes CASSVGVAGKSYEQYF.

The gene calls are TRBV30 and TRBJ2-1, with D maybe TRBD2 (6 bases). Per the germline V gene, CDR1 is GTSNPN and CDR2 is SVGIG (reference sequence). The CDR3 extends over 11 amino acids. Trimming removed 4 bases at V and 9 bases at J, with 10 bases between. CDR3 DNA: TGTGCCTGGACGGAGGGTATTGAGCAGTTCTTC. Encoded protein: CAWTEGIEQFF.

The chain joins TRBV2 to TRBJ2-7, with a possible D match to TRBD1 (6 bases). Germline V lookup: CDR1 SNHLY, CDR2 FYNNEI. Trimming cost V 8 bases and J 4 bases, with 12 bases left between them. The CDR3 spans 12 residues. This chain's CDR3 is CASRDTVYEQYF. For the CDR3, the DNA is TGTGCCAGCCGGGACACAGTTTACGAGCAGTACTTC.

The J gene is TRBJ2-7, the V gene TRBV28, with D perhaps matching TRBD1 or TRBD2 (5 bases each). Germline values: CDR1 MDHEN, CDR2 SYDVKM. This CDR3 has 13 amino acids. V was shortened by 2 bases and J by 6 bases, with 11 bases between the two germline ends. DNA for the CDR3: TGTGCCAGCAGTTTACTGACTGGGGGCGAGCAGTACTTC. Protein: CASSLLTGGEQYF.

This sequence joins TRBV4-1 and TRBJ1-5; the D gene is possibly TRBD1 (6 bases). V was clipped by 4 bases and J by 7 bases, with 17 bases between them. This CDR3 contains 15 residues. Germline assignment: CDR1 MGHRA and CDR2 YSYEKL. CDR3: CASSPTQGQRQPQHF. CDR3 in DNA: TGCGCCAGCAGCCCTACTCAGGGGCAAAGGCAGCCCCAGCATTTT.

This rearrangement joins TRBV5-6 to TRBJ1-2; TRBD1 matches 9 bases. The CDR3 loop spans 16 amino acids. Germline CDR1 is SGHDT and CDR2 is YYEEEE. Unmatched junction bases numbered 9, after V lost 2 bases and J lost 4 bases. For the CDR3, the DNA is TGTGCCAGCAGCTTAAAAACGGACAGGGGTGTCTATGGCTACACCTTC. Protein sequence: CASSLKTDRGVYGYTF.

In DNA form, the CDR3 reads TGTGCCAGCAGTTTTGCCACTAACTATGGCTACACCTTC. This sequence encodes CASSFATNYGYTF. This rearrangement joins TRBV27 to TRBJ1-2; D is uncertain. The CDR3 spans 13 residues. The ends were cut back, 3 bases at V and 0 bases at J, with 5 bases in the middle. CDR1 MNHEY and CDR2 SMNVEV come from the germline V gene (reference sequence).

The chain has TRBV7-9 and TRBJ2-3; no clear D gene. CDR3 length: 13 amino acids. Germline V gene sequence: CDR1 SEHNR, CDR2 FQNEAQ (reference sequence). Trimming took 5 bases from V and 2 from J, leaving 8 bases between them. This CDR3 is CASSPDTTDTQYF. The CDR3 coding sequence is TGTGCCAGCAGCCCCGATACCACAGATACGCAGTATTTT.